The 27 T cell receptor beta chains listed next were all sequenced from one sample in a study of blood T cell repertoires in COVID-19. Sequenced by immunoSEQ multiplex PCR; TCRdb stores in-frame clones only, minus some. This sample has fewer than 400,000 clones, with 85% to 95% found just once. Sample: PBMCs or T cells enriched from blood (not recorded which). These receptors were obtained from a woman in her 30s who had been exposed to COVID-19.

The chain is built from TRBV5-1 and TRBJ1-1, with D hard to call. Germline CDR1 and CDR2: SGHRS and YFSETQ. This CDR3 is built from 13 residues. Trimming stripped 5 bases from V and 1 base from J, with 9 bases between. CDR3 amino acids: CASRAGENTEAFF. Here the CDR3 DNA reads TGCGCCAGCAGAGCAGGCGAGAACACTGAAGCTTTCTTT.

The chain joins TRBV27 to TRBJ1-2, with D perhaps matching TRBD1 (6 bases). The V gene's germline CDR1 is MNHEY and CDR2 SMNVEV (reference sequence). The CDR3 loop spans 14 amino acids. Deletions cut 3 bases from V and 8 bases from J, with 16 bases between. CDR3 region: CASSFQGSLYGYTF. The CDR3 DNA sequence: TGTGCCAGCAGTTTCCAGGGGAGCTTGTACGGCTACACCTTC.

This rearrangement joins TRBV7-2 to TRBJ2-3; 11 bases are shared with TRBD2. The germline gives CDR1 SGHTA, CDR2 FQGNSA. V was pared by 3 bases and J by 15 bases, with 11 bases of the junction left unmatched. This CDR3 region has 14 residues. CDR3 DNA sequence: TGTGCCAGCAGCTTGCCCTTTACTAGCGGGGGCGCTTATTTT. This translates into CASSLPFTSGGAYF. Full variable domain (rest looked up from reference TRBV7-2 and TRBJ2-3): GAGVSQSPSNKVTEKGKDVELRCDPISGHTALYWYRQSLGQGLEFLIYFQGNSAPDKSGLPSDRFSAERTGGSVSTLTIQRTQQEDSAVYLCASSLPFTSGGAYFGPGTRLTVL.

About this clone itself: This clone may be a read error of a much larger clone one base away. The chain uses TRBV24-1 and TRBJ1-1; D perhaps matches TRBD1 (5 bases). V gave up 2 bases and J gave up 3 bases, with 6 bases separating them. CDR1 and CDR2 (germline): KGHDR, SFDVKD. The CDR3 covers 13 residues. CDR3 protein: CATSDSGYTEAFF. The CDR3 DNA is TGTGCCACCAGTGATTCAGGGTACACTGAAGCTTTCTTT.

The table lists this clone with a count of one. The chain employs TRBV6-5 and TRBJ2-1; tentative D call: TRBD1 (6 bases). V was trimmed by 0 bases and J by 5 bases, leaving 11 bases between them. The germline gives CDR1 MNHEY, CDR2 SVGAGI. CDR3 length: 15 residues. CDR3: CASSYSITGHNEQFF. The CDR3 nucleotides read TGTGCCAGCAGTTACTCGATCACAGGGCACAATGAGCAGTTCTTC.

The V and J genes are TRBV12-5 and TRBJ1-2; D might be TRBD1 (6 bases). The CDR3 loop spans 15 amino acids. The germline V gene encodes CDR1 LGHNT and CDR2 FRNRAP. Trimming took off 0 bases at V and 4 bases at J, with 12 bases between the two ends. CDR3 loop: CASGLVRGGAYGYTF. The CDR3 DNA reads as TGTGCTAGTGGTTTGGTACGAGGGGGTGCCTATGGCTACACCTTC. The entire variable domain, with the rest obtained from reference TRBV12-5 and TRBJ1-2, is as follows: DARVTQTPRHKVTEMGQEVTMRCQPILGHNTVFWYRQTMMQGLELLAYFRNRAPLDDSGMPKDRFSAEMPDATLATLKIQPSEPRDSAVYFCASGLVRGGAYGYTFGSGTRLTVV.

The chain uses TRBV5-6 and TRBJ1-1, with D unclear. The CDR3 extends over 12 amino acids. The germline V gene encodes CDR1 SGHDT and CDR2 YYEEEE. Trimming shortened V by 1 base and J by 8 bases, and 9 bases separated the two germline ends. The CDR3 bases are TGTGCCAGCAGCTTGAGCCCTACCGAAGCTTTCTTT. This encodes CASSLSPTEAFF.

This chain joins TRBV2 and TRBJ2-7; no definite D call. Germline V gene data show CDR1 as SNHLY and CDR2 as FYNNEI. This CDR3 spans 11 amino acids. V shed 8 bases and J shed 3 bases, with 8 bases lying between them. The CDR3, as DNA: TGTGCCAGCGGGCAGCTCTACGAGCAGTACTTC. This sequence encodes CASGQLYEQYF.

The V and J genes are TRBV4-2 and TRBJ2-2; D not resolved. The CDR3 is 12 amino acids. V dropped 0 bases and J dropped 8 bases, with 4 bases sitting between them. The germline gives CDR1 LGHNA, CDR2 YNFKEQ. The CDR3 DNA follows: TGTGCCAGCAGCCAAGACGCGGGGGAGCTGTTTTTT. This encodes CASSQDAGELFF.

The gene calls are TRBV9 and TRBJ1-1, with D possibly matching TRBD1 (6 bases). The ends were cut back, 0 bases at V and 7 bases at J, with 16 bases in the middle. Germline-derived CDR1 and CDR2 are SGDLS and YYNGEE. The CDR3 is 15 amino acids. CDR3 DNA: TGTGCCAGCAGCGTAGATCCCCGGACAGACAGTGAAGCTTTCTTT. It translates to CASSVDPRTDSEAFF.

The J gene is TRBJ2-5, the V gene TRBV6-5; TRBD2 matches at 8 bases. With V trimmed by 5 bases and J by 3 bases, 8 bases remained unmatched. In germline, CDR1 is MNHEY, CDR2 SVGAGI. The CDR3 sequence is 15 residues long. Written as DNA, the CDR3 is TGTGCCAGCAGTCAGACCGGGACTAGAAAAGAGACCCAGTACTTC. Encoded protein: CASSQTGTRKETQYF.

This clone is a singleton in its sample. The chain carries TRBV10-3 and TRBJ2-1; 7 bases line up with TRBD2. The CDR3 is made up of 17 amino acids. J lost 4 bases, V lost 6 bases, and 15 bases had no gene match. The germline V gene encodes CDR1 ENHRY and CDR2 SYGVKD. CDR3 nucleotides: TGTGCCATCAGCACCACACTTACTAGCGTGGGATACAATGAGCAGTTCTTC. Residues: CAISTTLTSVGYNEQFF.

The chain recombines TRBV19 with TRBJ2-6; possibly TRBD1 for D (6 bases). The CDR3 has 18 residues. Germline V gene data show CDR1 as LNHDA and CDR2 as SQIVND (reference sequence). V was trimmed by 5 bases and J by 2 bases, leaving 19 bases between them. The CDR3 reads CASSSPTGRATGANVLTF. The DNA for the CDR3 is TGTGCCAGTAGTTCCCCCACAGGGCGGGCGACTGGGGCCAACGTCCTGACTTTC.

The chain uses TRBV5-4 and TRBJ2-7; tentatively, D is TRBD1 (5 bases). Trimming removed 0 bases at V and 1 base at J, with 11 bases between. The germline V gene encodes CDR1 SGHNT and CDR2 YYREEE (reference sequence). The CDR3 spans 15 residues. CDR3 bases: TGTGCCAGCAGCTTGGTAGGCGCAGGGTCCTACGAGCAGTACTTC. Protein product: CASSLVGAGSYEQYF.

This clone showed up just once. The chain couples TRBV3-1 (or the pseudogene TRBV3-2) to TRBJ1-5, with no clear D. The germline V gene has CDR1 LGHDT and CDR2 YNNKEL (reference sequence). The V end was cut by 4 bases, the J end by 1 base, with 14 bases between. The CDR3 has 16 amino acids. CDR3 sequence reads: CASSLSVAESNQPQHF. The CDR3 region has the DNA TGTGCCAGCAGCCTAAGCGTGGCGGAGAGCAATCAGCCCCAGCATTTT.

This clone was seen only a few times. The chain employs TRBV5-8 and TRBJ1-2, with D maybe TRBD1 (5 bases). The CDR3 is 13 residues long. Germline CDR1 reads SGHTS; CDR2 reads YDEGEE. Trimming took off 2 bases at V and 4 bases at J, with 9 bases between the two ends. CDR3 DNA sequence: TGTGCCAGCAGCTTAGCCAGGGCCTATGGCTACACCTTC. It encodes CASSLARAYGYTF. The whole variable domain, filled in from reference TRBV5-8 and TRBJ1-2, reads EAGVTQSPTHLIKTRGQQATLRCSPISGHTSVYWYQQALGLGLQFLLWYDEGEERNRGNFPPRFSGRQFPNYSSELNVNALELEDSALYLCASSLARAYGYTFGSGTRLTVV.

The chain combines TRBV6-1 with TRBJ1-1; D might be TRBD1 (5 bases). V dropped 2 bases and J dropped 6 bases, with 13 bases sitting between them. This CDR3 contains 14 residues. Germline V gene lookup returns CDR1 MNHNS and CDR2 SASEGT. Here the CDR3 DNA reads TGTGCCAGCAGTGAAACTGACAGCCTCCCTGAAGCTTTCTTT. Residues: CASSETDSLPEAFF.

The chain links TRBV18 to TRBJ1-2; TRBD1 is a possible D gene (6 bases). The CDR3 sequence is 15 residues long. V dropped 3 bases and J dropped 4 bases, with 15 bases sitting between them. Germline assignment: CDR1 KGHSH and CDR2 LQKENI. The DNA for the CDR3 is TGTGCCAGCTCACCCTCACCTGGGGGCGTCTATGGCTACACCTTC. It specifies CASSPSPGGVYGYTF.

This sequence joins TRBV7-2 and TRBJ2-7; 12 positions match TRBD2. Per the germline V gene, CDR1 is SGHTA and CDR2 is FQGNSA. The V segment lost 2 bases and the J segment 5 bases; nucleotides outside the gene matches: 4. This CDR3 comprises 15 residues. The CDR3 sequence is CASSLRLAGGDEQYF. The CDR3 DNA follows: TGTGCCAGCAGCTTACGCCTAGCGGGGGGGGACGAGCAGTACTTC.

The V and J genes are TRBV7-9 and TRBJ1-1; TRBD1 agrees at 8 bases. Germline V lookup: CDR1 SEHNR, CDR2 FQNEAQ (reference sequence). V shed 1 base and J 4 bases; nucleotides not matched to a gene: 11. The CDR3 totals 17 residues. The chain's CDR3 is CASSLDRPGGFFTEAFF. CDR3 sequence (DNA): TGTGCCAGCAGCTTAGATAGGCCAGGGGGCTTTTTCACTGAAGCTTTCTTT.

This chain connects TRBV3-1 (or the pseudogene TRBV3-2) to TRBJ1-2, with 9 bases identical to TRBD1. CDR3 length: 17 amino acids. J gave up 5 bases and V 3 bases, and 13 bases lay outside the gene matches. CDR1 and CDR2 (germline): LGHDT, YNNKEL (reference sequence). CDR3 residues: CASSQKTDRGERYGYTF. In nucleotides, the CDR3 is TGTGCCAGCAGCCAGAAGACCGACAGGGGGGAACGGTATGGCTACACCTTC.

V gene TRBV5-1 combines with J gene TRBJ2-3; 14 nucleotides agree with TRBD2. CDR1 SGHRS and CDR2 YFSETQ come from the germline V gene. V was clipped by 4 bases and J by 9 bases; unmatched bases: 7. The CDR3 sequence is 15 residues long. The CDR3 DNA reads as TGCGCCAGCAGCGCCGGGACTAGCGGGAGAGGAACGCAGTATTTT. Translating it yields CASSAGTSGRGTQYF.

The chain couples TRBV16 to TRBJ1-2; 10 nucleotides match TRBD1. Trimming removed 5 bases from V and 6 bases from J; junction bases left unmatched: 9. The CDR3 has 15 residues. Germline V CDR1 and CDR2: KGHSY, FQNENV. CDR3 protein: CASSGTGTGVDGYTF. CDR3 nucleotide sequence: TGTGCCAGCAGCGGAACCGGGACAGGGGTGGATGGCTACACCTTC.

The rearrangement links TRBV19 to TRBJ1-6, with 8 bases identical to TRBD1. CDR1 is LNHDA, CDR2 SQIVND, per germline (reference sequence). The junction had 4 bases not matched to a gene; V was cut back by 4 bases and J by 8 bases. The CDR3 is made up of 14 amino acids. The CDR3 DNA reads TGTGCCAGTAGTACCAACAGGGGGGATTCACCCCTCCACTTT. This codes for CASSTNRGDSPLHF.

The rearrangement links TRBV3-1 (or the pseudogene TRBV3-2) to TRBJ1-5; the D is unclear. This CDR3 contains 15 residues. Per germline, CDR1 LGHDT and CDR2 YNNKEL (reference sequence). V dropped 1 base and J dropped 7 bases, with 14 bases sitting between them. CDR3 DNA sequence: TGTGCCAGCAGCCAAGGGAGGGAACGTTGGCAGCCCCAGCATTTT. Amino acids: CASSQGRERWQPQHF.

V usage is TRBV29-1 and J usage is TRBJ1-3; TRBD1 aligns across 7 bases. The CDR3 is 13 residues long. Trimming at V came to 7 bases and at J to 4 bases, leaving 7 bases not matched to a gene. Germline CDR1 reads SQVTM; CDR2 reads ANQGSEA. CDR3 sequence reads: CSGRQGLGNTIYF. CDR3 bases: TGCAGCGGGCGACAGGGATTAGGAAACACCATATATTTT.

This clone has just a few counts. Other DNA variants within this sample encode the same CDR3. This chain joins TRBV30 and TRBJ1-2; D may be TRBD1 (5 bases). V lost 0 bases to trimming and J lost 8 bases, with 13 bases between them. Germline assignment: CDR1 GTSNPN and CDR2 SVGIG (reference sequence). CDR3 length: 13 amino acids. The DNA for the CDR3 is TGTGCCTGGAGTGTACGGGGGTTCGGGGGCTACACCTTC. Translation: CAWSVRGFGGYTF.